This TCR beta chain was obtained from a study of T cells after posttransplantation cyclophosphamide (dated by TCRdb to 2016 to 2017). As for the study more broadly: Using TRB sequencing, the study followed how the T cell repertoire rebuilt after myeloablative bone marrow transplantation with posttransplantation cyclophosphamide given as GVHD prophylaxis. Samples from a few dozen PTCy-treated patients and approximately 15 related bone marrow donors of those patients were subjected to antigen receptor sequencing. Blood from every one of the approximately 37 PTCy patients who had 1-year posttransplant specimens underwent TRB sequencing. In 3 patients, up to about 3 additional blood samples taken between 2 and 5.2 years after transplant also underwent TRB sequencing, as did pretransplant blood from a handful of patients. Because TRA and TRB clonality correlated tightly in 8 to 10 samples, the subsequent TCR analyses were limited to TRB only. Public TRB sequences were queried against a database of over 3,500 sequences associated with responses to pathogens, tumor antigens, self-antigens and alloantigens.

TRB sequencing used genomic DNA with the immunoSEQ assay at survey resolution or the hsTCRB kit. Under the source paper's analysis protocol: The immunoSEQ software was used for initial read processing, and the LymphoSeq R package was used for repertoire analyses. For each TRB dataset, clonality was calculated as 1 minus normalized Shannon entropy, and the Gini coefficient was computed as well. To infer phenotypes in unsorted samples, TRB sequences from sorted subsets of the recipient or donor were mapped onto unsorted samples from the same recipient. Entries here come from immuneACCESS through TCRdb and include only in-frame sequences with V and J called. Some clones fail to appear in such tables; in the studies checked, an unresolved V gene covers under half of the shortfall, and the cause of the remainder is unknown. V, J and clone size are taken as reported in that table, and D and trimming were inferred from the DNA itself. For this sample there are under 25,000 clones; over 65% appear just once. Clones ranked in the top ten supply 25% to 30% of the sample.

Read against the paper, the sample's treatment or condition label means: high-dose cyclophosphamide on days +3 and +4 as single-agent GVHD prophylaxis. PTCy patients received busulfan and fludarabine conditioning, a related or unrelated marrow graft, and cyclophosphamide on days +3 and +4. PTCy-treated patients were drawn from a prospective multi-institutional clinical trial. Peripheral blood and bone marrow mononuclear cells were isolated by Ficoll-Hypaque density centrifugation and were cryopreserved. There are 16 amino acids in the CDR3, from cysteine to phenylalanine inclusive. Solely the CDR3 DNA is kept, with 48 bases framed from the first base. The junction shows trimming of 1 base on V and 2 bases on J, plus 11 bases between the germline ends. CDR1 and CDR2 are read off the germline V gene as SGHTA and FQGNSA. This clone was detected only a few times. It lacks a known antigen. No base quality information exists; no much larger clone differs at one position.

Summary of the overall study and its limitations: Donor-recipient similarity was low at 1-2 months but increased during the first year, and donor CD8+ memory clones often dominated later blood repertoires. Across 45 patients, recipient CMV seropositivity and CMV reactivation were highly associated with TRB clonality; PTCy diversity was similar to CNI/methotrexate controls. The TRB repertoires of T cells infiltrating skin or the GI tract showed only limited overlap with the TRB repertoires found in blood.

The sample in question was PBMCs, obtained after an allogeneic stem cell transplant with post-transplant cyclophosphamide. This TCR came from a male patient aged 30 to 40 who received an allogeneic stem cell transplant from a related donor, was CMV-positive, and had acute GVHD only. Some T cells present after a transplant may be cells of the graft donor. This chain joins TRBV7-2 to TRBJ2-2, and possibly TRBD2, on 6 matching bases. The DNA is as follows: TGTGCCAGCAGCTTAGTGGTGGGGGGAAACACCGGGGAGCTGTTTTTT. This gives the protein CASSLVVGGNTGELFF.